This TCR beta chain came from a study of blood T cells in healthy people across ages. In this sample, this clonotype turned up a few times. The CDR3 has 14 residues. The V end was cut by 10 bases, the J end by 5 bases, with 19 bases between. The authors ran a second PCR of about 6 to 12 cycles using a sample-barcoded 5' primer and a J-beta primer mix. Each CDR3 protein is one row after TCRdb ran MiXCR on the 5' RACE reads. The profile shows over 300,000 distinct CDR3 sequences, roughly half of them singletons. This clonotype was obtained from a man between 60 and 70 years old in good health. Sequences were obtained from blood. This chain connects TRBV12-3 or TRBV12-4 to TRBJ2-3; D is perhaps TRBD1 or TRBD2 (7 bases each). CDR3 nucleotide sequence: TGTGCCACCAGGGGGGGGGCCCTTCTAGATACGCAGTATTTT. Amino acid sequence: CATRGGALLDTQYF.